This entry concerns a single TCR beta chain. Generated by immunoSEQ multiplex PCR, the TCRdb table keeps only in-frame clones and is missing some. Of about 210,000 clones in the sample, about 82% are singletons; the top ten hold 4% to 6%. This CDR3 has 14 amino acids. Germline V gives CDR1 SGDLS, CDR2 YYNGEE. V was pared by 2 bases and J by 3 bases, with 4 bases of the junction left unmatched. This specimen belongs to a study of blood T cell repertoires in COVID-19. On the study more broadly: Italy, Spain and the United States were the sources of the convalescent and acute COVID-19 samples.

This rearrangement joins TRBV9 to TRBJ1-2, with 7 nucleotides matching TRBD1. The sample consisted of peripheral blood. The TCR was taken from a man aged 45 to 65 with COVID-19, enrolled during active disease. The CDR3 here is CASSVTGVHYGYTF. The CDR3 bases are TGTGCCAGCAGCGTCACAGGGGTTCACTATGGCTACACCTTC.